This passage covers 4 T cell receptor beta chains from one sample sequenced in a study of T cell clusters in autoimmune cytopenias. TRB was amplified from 250 ng of peripheral blood genomic DNA per sample. TRB rearrangements were amplified by touch-down multiplex PCR with mixed TRB-A/B primers. Reprocessing the multiplex PCR reads, TCRdb reports a single entry for every CDR3 protein and omits DNA. The sample table includes a few thousand distinct CDR3 sequences. These same records also appear under a second study, on T cell repertoires in aging, cancer and after chemotherapy.

The sequencing input was peripheral blood. These receptors all stem from a human donor in good health.

Measured by frequency, this clonotype is medium-sized. J is TRBJ1-2 and V is TRBV27; TCRdb gives TRBD1 as the D gene, but with no DNA this cannot be confirmed. Germline V lookup: CDR1 MNHEY, CDR2 SMNVEV (reference sequence). The CDR3 runs 12 residues. Here the CDR3 reads CASSLSPGTYTF.

This clonotype shows up as medium-sized by frequency. The V call is TRBV10-3, the J call TRBJ2-3. The V gene's germline CDR1 is ENHRY and CDR2 SYGVKD. This CDR3 region has 14 residues. The CDR3 spells CAISEWFGTDTQYF.

This clonotype is medium-sized (0.01 to 0.1%) by frequency. The chain employs TRBV6-4 and TRBJ2-1. The germline CDR1 and CDR2 sequences are MRHNA and SNTAGT. The CDR3 contains 15 residues. The CDR3: CASSESGSSYNEQFF.

This chain uses TRBV12-3 or TRBV12-4 with TRBJ1-6; checking the TCRdb D call of TRBD1 is not possible without DNA. The length of the CDR3 is 14 residues. The chain's CDR3 is CASSAAGVNSPLHF.